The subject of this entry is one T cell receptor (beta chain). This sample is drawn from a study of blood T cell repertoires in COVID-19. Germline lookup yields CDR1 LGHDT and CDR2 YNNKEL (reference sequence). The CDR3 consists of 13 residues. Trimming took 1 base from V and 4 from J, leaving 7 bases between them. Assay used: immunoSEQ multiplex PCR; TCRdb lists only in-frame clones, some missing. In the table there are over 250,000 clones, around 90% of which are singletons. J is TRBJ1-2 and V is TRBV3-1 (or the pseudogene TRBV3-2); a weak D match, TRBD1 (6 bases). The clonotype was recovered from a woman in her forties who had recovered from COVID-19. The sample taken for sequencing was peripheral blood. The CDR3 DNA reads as TGTGCCAGCAGCCAAGTGGACAGCTATGGCTACACCTTC. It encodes CASSQVDSYGYTF.